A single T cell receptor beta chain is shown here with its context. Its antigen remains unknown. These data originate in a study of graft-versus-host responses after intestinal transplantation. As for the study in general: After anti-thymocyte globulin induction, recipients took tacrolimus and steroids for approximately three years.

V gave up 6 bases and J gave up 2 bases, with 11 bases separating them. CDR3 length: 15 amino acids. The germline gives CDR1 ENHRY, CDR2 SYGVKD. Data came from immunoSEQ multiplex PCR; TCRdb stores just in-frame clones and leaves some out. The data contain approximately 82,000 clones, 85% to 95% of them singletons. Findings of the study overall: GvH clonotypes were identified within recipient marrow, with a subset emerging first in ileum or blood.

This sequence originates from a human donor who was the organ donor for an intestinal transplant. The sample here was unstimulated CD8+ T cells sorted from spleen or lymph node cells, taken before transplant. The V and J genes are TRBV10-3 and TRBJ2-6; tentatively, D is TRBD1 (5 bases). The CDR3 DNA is TGTGCCATCAGACAGGCTCTTCCTGGGGCCAACGTCCTGACTTTC. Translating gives CAIRQALPGANVLTF.